This T cell receptor (beta chain) was captured by sequencing in a study of T-cell reconstitution after alpha-beta-depleted transplantation in children. With 1 base removed from V and 6 bases from J, the gap between germline ends came to 13 bases. The CDR3 spans 15 residues. Germline CDR1 is MGHRA and CDR2 is YSYEKL. The library targeted TCRbeta and was prepared with unique molecular identifiers. TCRdb reanalysed the PCR reads using MiXCR and keeps one entry per CDR3 protein. This table holds about 540,000 distinct CDR3 sequences, about 17% found once. This clonotype turned up a few times. This material consisted of PBMCs from the stem cell graft donor, taken from the stem cell graft. The sequence derives from a human donor who donated a stem cell graft to a child with acute lymphoblastic leukemia. The rearrangement links TRBV4-1 to TRBJ2-1, with D possibly being TRBD1 (6 bases). The CDR3 here is CASSQAGQGSNEQFF. The CDR3 coding sequence is TGCGCCAGCAGCCAAGCGGGTCAGGGGAGCAATGAGCAGTTCTTC.